The rows below give T cell receptor beta chains drawn from one sample of a study of cytomegalovirus exposure and HLA in healthy donors. The data were produced by immunoSEQ multiplex PCR, yet TCRdb's version contains in-frame clones alone and is incomplete. The sample lists about 110,000 clones; more than 70% were seen once. Sequencing was done on a sample of PBMCs. The receptor source for this set is a young woman in good health and CMV-seronegative. The CDR3 runs from the conserved cysteine through the conserved F or W. D genes are given only for firm matches. Clone size, where shown, is once, few, many, or a class for clones that have expanded.

len: 14
v_gene: TRBV5-1
abundance: NA
d_gene: NA
j_gene: TRBJ2-2
CDR3aa: CASSLALPTGELFF
CDR3nt: TGCGCCAGCAGCTTGGCCCTACCCACCGGGGAGCTGTTTTTT

len: 18
v_gene: TRBV21-1
abundance: NA
d_gene: NA
j_gene: TRBJ2-7
CDR3aa: CASSSPIGDSNNSYEQYF
CDR3nt: TGTGCCAGCAGCTCGCCGATTGGGGACAGTAATAATTCCTACGAGCAGTACTTC

len: 17
v_gene: TRBV7-7
abundance: NA
d_gene: NA
j_gene: TRBJ2-2
CDR3aa: CASSPEVGGMNTGELFF
CDR3nt: TGTGCTAGCAGCCCAGAGGTCGGGGGTATGAACACCGGGGAGCTGTTTTTT

len: 16
v_gene: TRBV6-1
abundance: NA
d_gene: NA
j_gene: TRBJ2-7
CDR3aa: CASSAYLQGRGREQYF
CDR3nt: TGTGCCAGCAGTGCCTATTTACAGGGACGAGGACGCGAGCAGTACTTC

len: 13
v_gene: TRBV27
abundance: few
d_gene: NA
j_gene: TRBJ2-2
CDR3aa: CASLGGNTGELFF
CDR3nt: TGTGCCAGCCTGGGGGGGAACACCGGGGAGCTGTTTTTT

len: 13
v_gene: TRBV5-1
abundance: NA
d_gene: NA
j_gene: TRBJ2-7
CDR3aa: CASSLDTLYEQYF
CDR3nt: TGCGCCAGCAGCTTGGACACCCTCTACGAGCAGTACTTC

len: 15
v_gene: TRBV28
abundance: NA
d_gene: TRBD2
j_gene: TRBJ2-1
CDR3aa: CASSLVAGGRNEQFF
CDR3nt: TGTGCCAGCAGTTTAGTAGCGGGGGGGAGGAATGAGCAGTTCTTC

len: 16
v_gene: TRBV9
abundance: NA
d_gene: NA
j_gene: TRBJ1-2
CDR3aa: CASSASGTLTWDGYTF
CDR3nt: TGTGCCAGCAGCGCCTCCGGGACATTAACCTGGGATGGCTACACCTTC

len: 14
v_gene: TRBV2
abundance: NA
d_gene: NA
j_gene: TRBJ1-4
CDR3aa: CASSDRATAQKLFF
CDR3nt: TGTGCCAGCAGTGATAGGGCGACAGCTCAAAAACTGTTTTTT

len: 10
v_gene: TRBV2
abundance: NA
d_gene: NA
j_gene: TRBJ1-1
CDR3aa: CASSEVEAFF
CDR3nt: TGTGCCAGCAGTGAAGTTGAGGCTTTCTTT

len: 21
v_gene: TRBV28
abundance: NA
d_gene: TRBD1
j_gene: TRBJ1-1
CDR3aa: CASGGTGLSRGGVSDYTEAFF
CDR3nt: TGTGCCAGCGGCGGGACAGGCTTATCGAGGGGGGGAGTATCAGACTACACTGAAGCTTTCTTT

len: 14
v_gene: TRBV5-1
abundance: once
d_gene: TRBD1
j_gene: TRBJ2-7
CDR3aa: CASSLTGDRNEQYF
CDR3nt: TGCGCCAGCAGCCTAACAGGGGACAGGAACGAGCAGTACTTC

len: 15
v_gene: TRBV7-9
abundance: NA
d_gene: TRBD1
j_gene: TRBJ2-5
CDR3aa: CASSQGQGKGETQYF
CDR3nt: TGTGCCAGCAGCCAAGGACAGGGAAAAGGGGAGACCCAGTACTTC

len: 14
v_gene: TRBV19
abundance: NA
d_gene: NA
j_gene: TRBJ1-2
CDR3aa: CASSKQGFPDGYTF
CDR3nt: TGTGCCAGTAGTAAACAGGGTTTCCCGGATGGCTACACCTTC

len: 15
v_gene: TRBV7-9
abundance: NA
d_gene: NA
j_gene: TRBJ1-4
CDR3aa: CASSPDAGVAEKLFF
CDR3nt: TGTGCCAGCAGCCCCGACGCAGGGGTGGCTGAAAAACTGTTTTTT

len: 13
v_gene: TRBV4-2
abundance: NA
d_gene: TRBD1
j_gene: TRBJ1-2
CDR3aa: CASSRDSNYGYTF
CDR3nt: TGTGCCAGCAGCCGGGACAGTAACTATGGCTACACCTTC

len: 14
v_gene: TRBV28
abundance: NA
d_gene: NA
j_gene: TRBJ1-4
CDR3aa: CASSFGQSNEKLFF
CDR3nt: TGTGCCAGCAGTTTTGGGCAGTCTAATGAAAAACTGTTTTTT

len: 18
v_gene: TRBV4-2
abundance: NA
d_gene: NA
j_gene: TRBJ2-2
CDR3aa: CASSQTLALNPNTGELFF
CDR3nt: TGTGCCAGCAGCCAGACTCTAGCATTAAATCCGAACACCGGGGAGCTGTTTTTT

len: 12
v_gene: TRBV29-1
abundance: NA
d_gene: NA
j_gene: TRBJ2-3
CDR3aa: CSVEGLGNTQYF
CDR3nt: TGCAGCGTCGAGGGACTGGGAAATACGCAGTATTTT

len: 17
v_gene: TRBV5-1
abundance: few
d_gene: TRBD1
j_gene: TRBJ1-6
CDR3aa: CASSLVSGGSYNSPLHF
CDR3nt: TGCGCCAGCAGCTTGGTATCAGGGGGCTCCTATAATTCACCCCTCCACTTT

len: 13
v_gene: TRBV30
abundance: NA
d_gene: NA
j_gene: TRBJ1-1
CDR3aa: CAWSVQGNTEAFF
CDR3nt: TGTGCCTGGAGTGTCCAGGGGAACACTGAAGCTTTCTTT

len: 14
v_gene: TRBV19
abundance: few
d_gene: TRBD1
j_gene: TRBJ2-7
CDR3aa: CASSPGTGDHEQYF
CDR3nt: TGTGCCAGTAGTCCCGGGACAGGGGATCACGAGCAGTACTTC

len: 18
v_gene: TRBV4-1
abundance: NA
d_gene: TRBD1
j_gene: TRBJ2-2
CDR3aa: CASSQFIPGQGNTGELFF
CDR3nt: TGCGCCAGCAGCCAGTTTATTCCGGGACAGGGGAACACCGGGGAGCTGTTTTTT

len: 13
v_gene: TRBV7-9
abundance: NA
d_gene: NA
j_gene: TRBJ1-3
CDR3aa: CASRGQGVDTIYF
CDR3nt: TGTGCCAGCAGGGGGCAGGGCGTGGACACCATATATTTT

len: 16
v_gene: TRBV14
abundance: NA
d_gene: TRBD1
j_gene: TRBJ2-5
CDR3aa: CASSHLDRGSGETQYF
CDR3nt: TGTGCCAGCAGCCACCTGGACAGGGGGAGTGGAGAGACCCAGTACTTC